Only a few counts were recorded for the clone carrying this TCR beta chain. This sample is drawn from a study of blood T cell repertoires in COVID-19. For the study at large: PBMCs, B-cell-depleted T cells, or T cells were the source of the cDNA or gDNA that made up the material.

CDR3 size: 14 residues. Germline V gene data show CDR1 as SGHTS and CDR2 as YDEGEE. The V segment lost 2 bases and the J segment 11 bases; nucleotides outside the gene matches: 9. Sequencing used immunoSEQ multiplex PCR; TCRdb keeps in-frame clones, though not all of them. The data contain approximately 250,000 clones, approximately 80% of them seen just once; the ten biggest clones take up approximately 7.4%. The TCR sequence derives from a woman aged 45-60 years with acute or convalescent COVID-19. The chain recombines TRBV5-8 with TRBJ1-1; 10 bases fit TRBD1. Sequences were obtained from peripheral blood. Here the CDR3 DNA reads TGTGCCAGCAGCTTACCGGGACAGGGGTCTCATGCTTTCTTT. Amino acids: CASSLPGQGSHAFF.